What follows are 30 T cell receptor beta chains derived from one specimen sequenced in a study of T cell responses to AZD1222 COVID-19 vaccine (dated by TCRdb to the early 2020s). The library relied on the immunoSEQ multiplex PCR assay. TCRdb's version of the immuneACCESS table is confined to in-frame rearrangements and falls short of the full clone set. An unresolved V gene accounts for under half of the shortfall where checked; the remainder is of unknown origin. The sample has 150,000 to 250,000 clones on record, 91% of them singletons. Of the sample, 3% to 3.5% falls within the top ten clones. The label giving this sample's time point can be read as: about 28 days (+/-7) after the second vaccine dose. Sequenced material: peripheral blood, taken 28 days after the second AZD1222 dose. These receptors all come from an adult who received the AZD1222 COVID-19 vaccine.

This chain uses TRBV28 with TRBJ1-6, with a possible D match to TRBD1 (5 bases). Trimming stripped 10 bases from V and 11 bases from J, with 15 bases between. The CDR3 totals 12 residues. Germline CDR1 is MDHEN and CDR2 is SYDVKM. CDR3 sequence: CATKRRVTPLHF. The CDR3 nucleotides are TGTGCCACAAAACGCAGGGTTACACCCCTCCACTTT. The complete variable domain, with remaining parts taken from reference TRBV28 and TRBJ1-6, reads DVKVTQSSRYLVKRTGEKVFLECVQDMDHENMFWYRQDPGLGLRLIYFSYDVKMKEKGDIPEGYSVSREKKERFSLILESASTNQTSMYLCATKRRVTPLHFGNGTRLTVT.

The V and J genes are TRBV25-1 and TRBJ1-6, with 8 positions matching TRBD1. V gave up 8 bases and J gave up 10 bases; unmatched junction bases: 7. The CDR3 loop spans 13 amino acids. Germline assignment: CDR1 MGHDK and CDR2 SYGVNS. The CDR3 DNA follows: TGTGCCAGCCTACGGGGGACAGGATCACCCCTCCACTTT. It yields the protein CASLRGTGSPLHF.

The chain couples TRBV15 to TRBJ2-4; D call uncertain. The CDR3 contains 15 residues. Germline V gene lookup returns CDR1 LNHNV and CDR2 YYDKDF (reference sequence). V lost 3 bases and J lost 4, with 13 bases in between. The CDR3: CATSSPFAPKNIQYF. The CDR3 DNA follows: TGTGCCACCAGCAGTCCTTTCGCACCTAAAAACATTCAGTACTTC. The complete variable domain, with remaining parts taken from reference TRBV15 and TRBJ2-4, reads DAMVIQNPRYQVTQFGKPVTLSCSQTLNHNVMYWYQQKSSQAPKLLFHYYDKDFNNEADTPDNFQSRRPNTSFCFLDIRSPGLGDTAMYLCATSSPFAPKNIQYFGAGTRLSVL.

The sample holds one count of this clone. The J gene is TRBJ2-5, the V gene TRBV19, with D possibly matching TRBD2 (5 bases). CDR1 is LNHDA, CDR2 SQIVND, per germline (reference sequence). CDR3 length equals 13 residues. V lost 3 bases to trimming and J lost 5 bases, with 10 bases between them. The CDR3 is CASSITSAETQYF. CDR3 in DNA: TGTGCCAGTAGTATCACTAGTGCCGAGACCCAGTACTTC. Together with reference TRBV19 and TRBJ2-5, the CDR3 gives the full variable domain: DGGITQSPKYLFRKEGQNVTLSCEQNLNHDAMYWYRQDPGQGLRLIYYSQIVNDFQKGDIAEGYSVSREKKESFPLTVTSAQKNPTAFYLCASSITSAETQYFGPGTRLLVL.

The rearrangement joins TRBV2 to TRBJ1-5; D remains ambiguous. The germline V and J ends were trimmed by 6 bases and 9 bases, with 18 bases remaining between them. Germline CDR1 reads SNHLY; CDR2 reads FYNNEI. This CDR3 region has 14 residues. CDR3 sequence: CASRDARPEGPQHF. The DNA of the CDR3 is TGTGCCAGCAGGGACGCCCGCCCGGAGGGGCCCCAGCATTTT. Filled out from reference TRBV2 and TRBJ1-5, the complete variable domain reads EPEVTQTPSHQVTQMGQEVILRCVPISNHLYFYWYRQILGQKVEFLVSFYNNEISEKSEIFDDQFSVERPDGSNFTLKIRSTKLEDSAMYFCASRDARPEGPQHFGDGTRLSIL.

This clone was recorded only once. This sequence joins TRBV6-6 and TRBJ2-6; D gene ambiguous. This CDR3 has 15 amino acids. The V gene's germline CDR1 is MNHNY and CDR2 SVGAGI (reference sequence). V was trimmed by 6 bases and J by 0 bases, leaving 9 bases between them. The CDR3 sequence is CASSPPGSGANVLTF. The CDR3 nucleotides are TGTGCCAGCAGCCCTCCAGGCTCTGGGGCCAACGTCCTGACTTTC.

The chain is built from TRBV5-1 and TRBJ2-2, with TRBD1 as a possible D gene (5 bases). Germline V gene sequence: CDR1 SGHRS, CDR2 YFSETQ. The CDR3 is 16 residues long. Trimming took 1 base from V and 0 from J, leaving 10 bases between them. CDR3 loop: CASSLSTQANTGELFF. CDR3 coding DNA: TGCGCCAGCAGCTTGTCTACACAGGCGAACACCGGGGAGCTGTTTTTT.

The V gene is TRBV10-3, the J gene TRBJ2-1; the D gene is possibly TRBD2 (5 bases). The CDR3 has 17 amino acids. The ends were cut back, 4 bases at V and 2 bases at J, with 18 bases in the middle. In germline, CDR1 is ENHRY, CDR2 SYGVKD. The CDR3 reads CAISGLVGDMTYNEQFF. DNA of the CDR3: TGTGCCATCAGTGGTCTGGTGGGAGATATGACCTACAATGAGCAGTTCTTC.

V and J are TRBV4-3 and TRBJ2-6; weak D call: TRBD2 (6 bases). V lost 3 bases and J 3 bases, leaving 6 bases between the germline ends. CDR3 length equals 14 residues. Germline V lookup: CDR1 LGHNA, CDR2 YSLEER. CDR3 in amino acids: CASSQGGGANVLTF. DNA for the CDR3: TGCGCCAGCAGCCAGGGAGGTGGGGCCAACGTCCTGACTTTC.

Notes on this clone: One end of the junction varies from germline; a read error may be responsible. V is TRBV6-5 and J is TRBJ1-2; D is unresolved. The CDR3 is 14 amino acids. Germline CDR1 MNHEY, CDR2 SVGAGI. The CDR3 region is CAGSSSQSYRGYTF. CDR3 nucleotides: TGTGCCGGCAGTTCGTCCCAATCGTATAGGGGCTACACCTTC.

The chain recombines TRBV15 with TRBJ1-1; D is undetermined. The CDR3 has 17 amino acids. CDR1 and CDR2 from the germline V gene are LNHNV and YYDKDF (reference sequence). Trimming left V 0 bases short and J 2 bases short, with 16 bases between. Here the CDR3 DNA reads TGTGCCACCAGCAGAGAGACGATCCCTGCGGTAAACACTGAAGCTTTCTTT. This codes for CATSRETIPAVNTEAFF.

This chain joins TRBV11-2 and TRBJ2-3; TRBD2 matches at 9 bases. From germline, CDR1 is SGHAT and CDR2 FQNNGV. The CDR3 runs 15 residues. J lost 0 bases, V lost 5 bases, and 3 bases had no gene match. CDR3 in DNA: TGTGCCAGCAGCCCCAGCGGGAGGAGCACAGATACGCAGTATTTT. It specifies CASSPSGRSTDTQYF. Combining the CDR3 with reference TRBV11-2 and TRBJ2-3 gives the whole variable domain EAGVAQSPRYKIIEKRQSVAFWCNPISGHATLYWYQQILGQGPKLLIQFQNNGVVDDSQLPKDRFSAERLKGVDSTLKIQPAKLEDSAVYLCASSPSGRSTDTQYFGPGTRLTVL.

The CDR3 protein is CASSGANTGELFF. The CDR3 bases are TGCGCCAGCAGCGGGGCGAACACCGGGGAGCTGTTTTTT. This chain joins TRBV4-1 and TRBJ2-2, with D uncertain. Germline V gene lookup returns CDR1 MGHRA and CDR2 YSYEKL. Trimming took 5 bases from V and 0 from J, leaving 4 bases between them. The CDR3 length is 13 residues.

The rearrangement joins TRBV5-1 to TRBJ2-2, with 7 bases aligning to TRBD1. The CDR3 contains 13 residues. CDR1 and CDR2 from the germline V gene are SGHRS and YFSETQ. J was trimmed by 2 bases and V by 9 bases; bases with no gene match: 4. The CDR3 DNA follows: TGCGCCAACCGACAGGGAAACACCGGGGAGCTGTTTTTT. Its translation: CANRQGNTGELFF.

V usage is TRBV11-1 and J usage is TRBJ2-1; perhaps D is TRBD1 or TRBD2 (6 bases each). In germline, CDR1 is SGHAT, CDR2 FQDESV (reference sequence). The germline V and J ends were trimmed by 5 bases and 8 bases, with 16 bases remaining between them. The CDR3 contains 14 residues. The CDR3 nucleotides read TGTGCCAGCAGCCCATACGGGGGCTCCGATGAGCAGTTCTTC. Amino acids: CASSPYGGSDEQFF.

The V and J genes are TRBV21-1 and TRBJ1-4; the tabulated D call, TRBD1, remains unverified against the DNA. TRBV21-1 is termed a pseudogene. This CDR3 contains 15 residues. CDR3: CASSKTGTENEKLFF. DNA of the CDR3: TGTGCCAGCAGCAAAACCGGGACAGAGAATGAAAAACTGTTTTTT.

The V and J genes are TRBV18 and TRBJ1-1; D may be TRBD1 (6 bases). The CDR3 loop spans 14 amino acids. Per the germline V gene, CDR1 is KGHSH and CDR2 is LQKENI. The V end lost 3 bases, the J end lost 11 bases, and 19 bases lay between the germline ends. CDR3: CASSPSGGGRLAFF. The CDR3 region has the DNA TGTGCCAGCTCACCTTCGGGCGGGGGGCGGCTGGCTTTCTTT.

CDR3 sequence reads: CATSRGGEGTEAFF. CDR3 sequence (DNA): TGTGCCACCAGCAGAGGGGGCGAGGGCACTGAAGCTTTCTTT. J is TRBJ1-1 and V is TRBV15, with a weak D call TRBD1 (5 bases). Germline V gene data show CDR1 as LNHNV and CDR2 as YYDKDF (reference sequence). The CDR3 is 14 amino acids. The V end was cut by 1 base, the J end by 4 bases, with 10 bases between.

The V call is TRBV11-3, the J call TRBJ1-4; D is uncertain. The CDR3 is 14 amino acids. CDR1 is SGHNT and CDR2 is YENEEA in the germline V gene. Trimming shortened V by 4 bases and J by 8 bases, and 14 bases separated the two germline ends. CDR3: CASSSGGTGEKLFF. CDR3 sequence (DNA): TGTGCCAGCAGCTCGGGCGGAACCGGGGAAAAACTGTTTTTT.

This clone has a handful of counts. The V and J genes are TRBV7-9 and TRBJ1-2; 7 positions agree with TRBD1. V was pared by 5 bases and J by 7 bases, with 7 bases of the junction left unmatched. Germline V CDR1 and CDR2: SEHNR, FQNEAQ (reference sequence). The CDR3 extends over 13 amino acids. The CDR3 region is CASSPITGAGYTF. The CDR3 region has the DNA TGTGCCAGCAGCCCCATAACAGGGGCTGGCTACACCTTC.

The chain is built from TRBV19 and TRBJ1-2; a possible D gene is TRBD1 (6 bases). The CDR3 spans 12 residues. CDR1 and CDR2 from the germline V gene are LNHDA and SQIVND (reference sequence). Trimming cost V 5 bases and J 6 bases, with 10 bases left between them. This CDR3 is CASSPWTDGYTF. The CDR3 DNA is TGTGCCAGTAGTCCCTGGACAGATGGCTACACCTTC.

V gene TRBV19 combines with J gene TRBJ2-7; the D is unclear. CDR1 and CDR2 from the germline V gene are LNHDA and SQIVND (reference sequence). V lost 3 bases, J lost 2 bases, and 8 bases lay in between. The CDR3 loop spans 13 amino acids. The CDR3 is CASSIRLAYEQYF. CDR3 nucleotides: TGTGCCAGTAGTATTCGACTTGCCTACGAGCAGTACTTC. The variable domain in full, with the rest retrieved from reference TRBV19 and TRBJ2-7, is DGGITQSPKYLFRKEGQNVTLSCEQNLNHDAMYWYRQDPGQGLRLIYYSQIVNDFQKGDIAEGYSVSREKKESFPLTVTSAQKNPTAFYLCASSIRLAYEQYFGPGTRLTVT.

The rearrangement links TRBV7-9 to TRBJ2-7; 9 bases match TRBD1. Germline V CDR1 and CDR2: SEHNR, FQNEAQ (reference sequence). The CDR3 loop spans 16 amino acids. Unmatched junction bases numbered 9, after V lost 4 bases and J lost 2 bases. The CDR3 nucleotides are TGTGCCAGCAGCTCCAGCCGGACAGGGGACACCTACGAGCAGTACTTC. It encodes CASSSSRTGDTYEQYF. Combining the CDR3 with reference TRBV7-9 and TRBJ2-7 gives the whole variable domain DTGVSQNPRHKITKRGQNVTFRCDPISEHNRLYWYRQTLGQGPEFLTYFQNEAQLEKSRLLSDRFSAERPKGSFSTLEIQRTEQGDSAMYLCASSSSRTGDTYEQYFGPGTRLTVT.

The J gene is TRBJ1-5, the V gene TRBV6-5; no definite D call. CDR1 is MNHEY, CDR2 SVGAGI, per germline. The CDR3 covers 14 residues. V was shortened by 3 bases and J by 0 bases, with 6 bases between the two germline ends. The chain's CDR3 is CASSYEYSNQPQHF. CDR3 nucleotides: TGTGCCAGCAGTTATGAGTATAGCAATCAGCCCCAGCATTTT.

The chain carries TRBV4-1 and TRBJ1-4; 7 nucleotides match TRBD1. Trimming took 2 bases from V and 7 from J; bases not matched to a gene: 7. Germline lookup yields CDR1 MGHRA and CDR2 YSYEKL. This CDR3 spans 15 amino acids. The CDR3 loop reads CASSQIGGGTEKLFF. The CDR3 DNA sequence: TGCGCCAGCAGCCAAATTGGAGGGGGCACTGAAAAACTGTTTTTT.

This clone was counted once. The chain combines TRBV29-1 with TRBJ1-5; tentatively, D is TRBD1 (6 bases). Germline values: CDR1 SQVTM, CDR2 ANQGSEA. V lost 0 bases to trimming and J lost 9 bases, with 9 bases between them. The CDR3 loop spans 12 amino acids. CDR3 amino acids: CSVEDRGGPQHF. CDR3 nucleotides: TGCAGCGTTGAAGACAGGGGTGGGCCCCAGCATTTT. Based on the CDR3 plus reference TRBV29-1 and TRBJ1-5, the full variable domain is SAVISQKPSRDICQRGTSLTIQCQVDSQVTMMFWYRQQPGQSLTLIATANQGSEATYESGFVIDKFPISRPNLTFSTLTVSNMSPEDSSIYLCSVEDRGGPQHFGDGTRLSIL.

The genes are TRBV6-1 and TRBJ1-2, with a weak D call TRBD1 (5 bases). V shed 4 bases and J shed 0 bases, with 15 bases lying between them. The germline CDR1 and CDR2 sequences are MNHNS and SASEGT. The CDR3 is 16 amino acids. The CDR3 nucleotides are TGTGCCAGCAGTGCTACAGGAGTGGGGCCTAACTATGGCTACACCTTC. Translation gives CASSATGVGPNYGYTF.

J is TRBJ1-1 and V is TRBV27; no reliable D call. Per the germline V gene, CDR1 is MNHEY and CDR2 is SMNVEV (reference sequence). V shed 5 bases and J shed 5 bases, with 18 bases lying between them. This CDR3 comprises 15 residues. The CDR3 spells CASSREGGWSTEAFF. The CDR3 region has the DNA TGTGCCAGCAGTCGAGAGGGAGGGTGGAGTACTGAAGCTTTCTTT.

This sequence joins TRBV28 and TRBJ1-5, with D possibly being TRBD1 (5 bases). Trimming pared 6 bases from V and 0 bases from J, leaving 15 bases between. CDR1 is MDHEN, CDR2 SYDVKM, per germline. The CDR3 runs 16 residues. Written as DNA, the CDR3 is TGTGCCAGCAGCCCCGGGGGGAGAGATAGCAATCAGCCCCAGCATTTT. It yields the protein CASSPGGRDSNQPQHF.

The V call is TRBV6-6, the J call TRBJ2-7, with D tentatively TRBD2 (6 bases). Germline CDR1 MNHNY, CDR2 SVGAGI (reference sequence). The CDR3 is made up of 14 amino acids. V lost 2 bases and J lost 2, with 10 bases in between. The CDR3 spells CASSYGGTPYEQYF. CDR3 nucleotide sequence: TGTGCCAGCAGTTACGGGGGGACCCCCTACGAGCAGTACTTC.